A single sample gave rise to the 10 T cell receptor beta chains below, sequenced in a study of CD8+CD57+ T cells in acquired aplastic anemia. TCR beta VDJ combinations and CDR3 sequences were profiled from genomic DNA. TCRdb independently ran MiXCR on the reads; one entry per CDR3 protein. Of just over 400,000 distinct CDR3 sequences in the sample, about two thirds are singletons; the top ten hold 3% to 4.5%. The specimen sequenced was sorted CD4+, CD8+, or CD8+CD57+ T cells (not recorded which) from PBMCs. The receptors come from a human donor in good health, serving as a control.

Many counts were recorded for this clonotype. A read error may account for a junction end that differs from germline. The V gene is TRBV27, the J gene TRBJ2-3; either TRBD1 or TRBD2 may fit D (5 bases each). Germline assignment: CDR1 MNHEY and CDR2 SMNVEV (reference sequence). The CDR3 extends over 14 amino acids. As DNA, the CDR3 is TGCGCCAGCAGCTTTGGGGACCACACAGATACGCAGTATTTT. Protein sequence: CASSFGDHTDTQYF.

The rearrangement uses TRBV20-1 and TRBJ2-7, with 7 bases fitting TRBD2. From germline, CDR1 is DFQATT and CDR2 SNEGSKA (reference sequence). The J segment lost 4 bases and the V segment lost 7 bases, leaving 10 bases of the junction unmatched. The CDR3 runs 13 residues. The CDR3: CSVGSGMIYEQYF. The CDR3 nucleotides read TGCAGTGTGGGGAGCGGGATGATTTACGAGCAGTACTTC.

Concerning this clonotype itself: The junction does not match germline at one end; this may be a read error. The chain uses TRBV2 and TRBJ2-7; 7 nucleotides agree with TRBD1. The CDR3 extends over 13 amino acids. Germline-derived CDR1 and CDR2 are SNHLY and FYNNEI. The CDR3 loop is CAGATGTHYEQSF. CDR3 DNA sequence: TGTGCAGGGGCGACAGGGACCCACTACGAGCAGTCCTTC.

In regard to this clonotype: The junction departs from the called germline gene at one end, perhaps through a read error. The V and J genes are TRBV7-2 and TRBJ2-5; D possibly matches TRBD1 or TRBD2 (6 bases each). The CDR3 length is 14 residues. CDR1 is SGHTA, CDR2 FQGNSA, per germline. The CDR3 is CASSLGGAGNQPQF. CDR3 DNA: TGTGCCAGCAGCTTAGGGGGGGCGGGCAATCAGCCCCAGTTC.

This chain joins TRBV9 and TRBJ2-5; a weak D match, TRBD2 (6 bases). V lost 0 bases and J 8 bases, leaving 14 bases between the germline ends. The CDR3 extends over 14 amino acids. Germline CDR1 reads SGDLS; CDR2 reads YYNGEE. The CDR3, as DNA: TGTGCCAGCAGCGTAGCTTCGGGGGAGGTCACCCAGTACTTC. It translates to CASSVASGEVTQYF. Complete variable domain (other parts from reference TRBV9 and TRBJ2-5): DSGVTQTPKHLITATGQRVTLRCSPRSGDLSVYWYQQSLDQGLQFLIQYYNGEERAKGNILERFSAQQFPDLHSELNLSSLELGDSALYFCASSVASGEVTQYFGPGTRLLVL.

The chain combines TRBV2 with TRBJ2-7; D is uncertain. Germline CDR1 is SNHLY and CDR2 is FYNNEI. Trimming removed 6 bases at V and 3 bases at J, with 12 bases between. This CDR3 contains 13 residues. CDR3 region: CASREPGVYEQYF. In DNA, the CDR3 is TGTGCCAGCAGAGAGCCTGGGGTCTACGAGCAGTACTTC.

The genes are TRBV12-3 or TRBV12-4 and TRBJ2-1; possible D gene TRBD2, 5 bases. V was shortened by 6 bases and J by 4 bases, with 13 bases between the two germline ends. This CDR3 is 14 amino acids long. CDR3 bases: TGTGCCAGCAGCGCGGGCCTCAATTACAATGAGCAGTTCTTC. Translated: CASSAGLNYNEQFF.

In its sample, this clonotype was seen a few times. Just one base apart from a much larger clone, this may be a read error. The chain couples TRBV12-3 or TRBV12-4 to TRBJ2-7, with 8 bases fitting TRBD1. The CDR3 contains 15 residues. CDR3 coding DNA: TGTGCCAGCAGTTTGATAGCAGGGGGCTTCTACGTGCAGTACTTC. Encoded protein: CASSLIAGGFYVQYF.

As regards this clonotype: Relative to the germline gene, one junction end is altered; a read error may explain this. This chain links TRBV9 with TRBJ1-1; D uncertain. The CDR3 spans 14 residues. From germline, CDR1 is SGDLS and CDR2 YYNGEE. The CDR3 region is CASRSCALNADAFF. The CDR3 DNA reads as TGTGCCAGCAGGTCCTGTGCGCTCAACGCTGATGCTTTCTTT.

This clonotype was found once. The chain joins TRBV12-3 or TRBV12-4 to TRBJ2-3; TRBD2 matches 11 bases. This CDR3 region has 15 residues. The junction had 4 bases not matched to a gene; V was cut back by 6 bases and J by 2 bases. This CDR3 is CASSRTSGYTDTQYF. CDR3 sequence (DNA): TGTGCCAGCAGCCGGACTAGCGGGTACACAGATACGCAGTATTTT.